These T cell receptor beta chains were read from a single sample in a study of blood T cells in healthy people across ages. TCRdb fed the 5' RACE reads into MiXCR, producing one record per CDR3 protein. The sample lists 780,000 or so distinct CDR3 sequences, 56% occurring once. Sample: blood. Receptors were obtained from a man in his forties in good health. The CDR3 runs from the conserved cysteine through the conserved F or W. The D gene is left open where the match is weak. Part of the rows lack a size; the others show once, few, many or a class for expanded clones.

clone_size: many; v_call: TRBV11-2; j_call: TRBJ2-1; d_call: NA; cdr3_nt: TGTGCCAGCAGCTTAAACTCCATCAATGAGCAGTTCTTC; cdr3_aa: CASSLNSINEQFF
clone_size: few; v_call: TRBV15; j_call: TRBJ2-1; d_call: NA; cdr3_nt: TGTGCCACCAGCAGAGATCGAGGGCCGGGTGAGCAGTTCTTC; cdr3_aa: CATSRDRGPGEQFF
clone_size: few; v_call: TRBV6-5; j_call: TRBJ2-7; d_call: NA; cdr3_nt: TGTGCCAGCAGTTACGGCAGGGCCTTTTCCGAGCAGTACTTC; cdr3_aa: CASSYGRAFSEQYF
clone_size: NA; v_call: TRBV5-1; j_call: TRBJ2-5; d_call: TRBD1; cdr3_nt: TGCGCCAGCAGCCAAAGCGACAGGGAGGAGACCCAGTACTTC; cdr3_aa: CASSQSDREETQYF
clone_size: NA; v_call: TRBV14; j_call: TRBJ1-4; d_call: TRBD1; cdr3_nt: TGTGCCAGCAGCCTTTTACAGGGGGCCGATGAAAAACTGTTTTTT; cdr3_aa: CASSLLQGADEKLFF
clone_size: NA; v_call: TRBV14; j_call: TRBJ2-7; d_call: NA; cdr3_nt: TGTGCCAGCAGCTTTGATAGCGGAGTCTCCTACGAGCAGTACTTC; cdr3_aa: CASSFDSGVSYEQYF
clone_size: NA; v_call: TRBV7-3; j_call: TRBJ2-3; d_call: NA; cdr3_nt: TGTGCCAGCAGCTTAATAGGGAGCGATACGCAGTATTTT; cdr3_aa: CASSLIGSDTQYF
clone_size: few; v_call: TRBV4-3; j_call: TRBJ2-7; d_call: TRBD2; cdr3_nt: TGCGCCAGCAGCCAAGAATCGACTAGCGGGAGTCCGGGTTCCTACGAGCAGTACTTC; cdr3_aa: CASSQESTSGSPGSYEQYF
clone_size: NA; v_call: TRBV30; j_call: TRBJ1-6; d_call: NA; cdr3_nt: TGTGCCTGGAGCGGACTGTCGGGGGAAAATTCACCCCTCCACTTT; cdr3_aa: CAWSGLSGENSPLHF
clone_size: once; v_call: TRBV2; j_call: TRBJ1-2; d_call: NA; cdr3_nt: TGTGCCAGCAGTGAAAGGCTGTGGGAGGGCTACACCTTC; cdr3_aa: CASSERLWEGYTF
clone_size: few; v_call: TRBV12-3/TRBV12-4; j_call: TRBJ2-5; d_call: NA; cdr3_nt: TGTGCCAGCAGTTTAGCTCCCCCGCGTTCTGAGACCCAGTACTTC; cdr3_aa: CASSLAPPRSETQYF
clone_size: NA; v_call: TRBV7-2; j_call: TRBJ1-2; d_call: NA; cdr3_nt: TGTGCCAGCAGCTTTACCTTAGGGGCAGATAACGGCTACACCTTC; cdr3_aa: CASSFTLGADNGYTF
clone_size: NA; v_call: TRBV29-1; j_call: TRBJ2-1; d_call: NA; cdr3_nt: TGCAGCGTTGCCTCTGTTGTTCACGGCAATGAGCAGTTCTTC; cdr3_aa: CSVASVVHGNEQFF
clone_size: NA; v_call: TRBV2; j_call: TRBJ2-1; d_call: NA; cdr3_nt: TGTGCCAGCAGTGGGACAAATGGGAATGAGCAGTTCTTC; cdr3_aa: CASSGTNGNEQFF
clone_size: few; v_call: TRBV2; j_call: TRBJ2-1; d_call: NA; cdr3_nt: TGTGCCAGCCAGGGACCAAGAAGCGACAATGAGCAGTTCTTC; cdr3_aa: CASQGPRSDNEQFF
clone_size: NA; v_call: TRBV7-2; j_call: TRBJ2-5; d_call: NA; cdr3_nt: TGTGCCAGCGGCGGGGAGGCCTGGGAGACCCAGTACTTC; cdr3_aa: CASGGEAWETQYF
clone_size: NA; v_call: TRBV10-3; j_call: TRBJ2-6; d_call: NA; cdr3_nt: TGTGCCATCAAGGCCTCTGGGGCCAACGTCCTGACTTTC; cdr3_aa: CAIKASGANVLTF
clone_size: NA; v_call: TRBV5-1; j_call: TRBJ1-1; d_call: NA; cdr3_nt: TGCGCCAGCAGCGGAAAGGGGGGGACGAACACTGAAGCTTTCTTT; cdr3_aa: CASSGKGGTNTEAFF
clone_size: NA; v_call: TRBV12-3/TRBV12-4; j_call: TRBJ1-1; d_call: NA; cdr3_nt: TGTGCCAGCAGTTTAGGGGACAAAATAACCGGCACTGAAGCTTTCTTT; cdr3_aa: CASSLGDKITGTEAFF
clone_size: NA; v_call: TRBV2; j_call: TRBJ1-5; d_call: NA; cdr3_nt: TGTGCCAGCAGCGGGTCCGGCAATCAGCCCCAGCATTTT; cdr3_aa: CASSGSGNQPQHF
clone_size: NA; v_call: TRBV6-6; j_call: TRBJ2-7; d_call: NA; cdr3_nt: TGTGCCAGCAGTTTTAGGGGCGGGACAACTGGTTCCGAGCAGTACTTC; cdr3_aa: CASSFRGGTTGSEQYF
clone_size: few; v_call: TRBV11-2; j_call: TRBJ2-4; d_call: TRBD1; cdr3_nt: TGTGCCAGCAGCGGCCTTCCGGGACAGGGTAAAAACATTCAGTACTTC; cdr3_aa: CASSGLPGQGKNIQYF
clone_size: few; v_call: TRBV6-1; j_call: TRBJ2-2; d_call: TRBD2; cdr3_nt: TGTGCCTCAAGGGCGGGGGCGAACACCGGGGAGCTGTTTTTT; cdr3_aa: CASRAGANTGELFF
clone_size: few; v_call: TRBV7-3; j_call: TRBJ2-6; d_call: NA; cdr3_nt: TGTGCCAGCAGCTATCAGGGGGGGAGCGCTGGGGCCAACGTCCTGACTTTC; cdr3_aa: CASSYQGGSAGANVLTF
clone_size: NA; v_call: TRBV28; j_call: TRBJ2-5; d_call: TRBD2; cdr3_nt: TGTGCCAGCAGCCGGGGCAGCGGGAGTTGGGAGACCCAGTACTTC; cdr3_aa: CASSRGSGSWETQYF
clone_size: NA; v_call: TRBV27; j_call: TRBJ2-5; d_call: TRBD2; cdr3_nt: TGTGCCAGCAGTTTATCCCTTGCGGGGGGCGAGACCCAGTACTTC; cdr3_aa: CASSLSLAGGETQYF
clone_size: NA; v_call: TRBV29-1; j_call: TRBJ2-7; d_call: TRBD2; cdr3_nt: TGCAGCGTTGGGAGCGGGGGATACTCCTACGAGCAGTACTTC; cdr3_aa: CSVGSGGYSYEQYF
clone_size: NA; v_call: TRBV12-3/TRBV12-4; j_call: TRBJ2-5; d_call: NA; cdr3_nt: TGTGCCAGCACCAGCGGTTGGGAGACCCAGTACTTC; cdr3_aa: CASTSGWETQYF
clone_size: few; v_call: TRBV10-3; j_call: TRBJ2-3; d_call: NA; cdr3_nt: TGTGCCATCAACCAAAACCCCACAGATACGCAGTATTTT; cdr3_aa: CAINQNPTDTQYF
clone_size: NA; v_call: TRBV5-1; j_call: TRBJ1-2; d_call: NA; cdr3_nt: TGCGCCAGCAGCTTGTCGGGGGTGTATGGCTACACCTTC; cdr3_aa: CASSLSGVYGYTF
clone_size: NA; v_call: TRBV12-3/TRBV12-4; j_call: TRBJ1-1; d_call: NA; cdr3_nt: TGTGCCAGCAACCTCCTGGGGAGGGCCCCCACTGAAGCTTTCTTT; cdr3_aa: CASNLLGRAPTEAFF
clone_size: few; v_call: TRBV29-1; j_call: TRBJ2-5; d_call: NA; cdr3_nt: TGCAGCGTTGTGGAGATGGCAGAGACCCAGTACTTC; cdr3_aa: CSVVEMAETQYF
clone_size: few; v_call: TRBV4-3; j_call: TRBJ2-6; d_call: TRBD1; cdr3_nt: TGCGCCAGCAGCCAATTGACAGGGGGGGCCAACGTCCTGACTTTC; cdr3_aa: CASSQLTGGANVLTF
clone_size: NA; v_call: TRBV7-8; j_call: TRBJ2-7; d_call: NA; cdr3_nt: TGTGCCAGCAGCGTAATCGACACAGACTACGAGCAGTACTTC; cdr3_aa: CASSVIDTDYEQYF
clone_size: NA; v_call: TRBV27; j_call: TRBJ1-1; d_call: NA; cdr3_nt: TGTGCCAGCAGCACAGGGACCAACACTGAAGCTTTCTTT; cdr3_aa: CASSTGTNTEAFF
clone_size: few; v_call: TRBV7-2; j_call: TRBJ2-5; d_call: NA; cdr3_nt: TGTGCCAGCAGCCGCGCTGCCGAGACCCAGTACTTC; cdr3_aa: CASSRAAETQYF
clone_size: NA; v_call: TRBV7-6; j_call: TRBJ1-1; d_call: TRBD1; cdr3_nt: TGTGCCAGCAGCTTAGGGAGGGGACAGGAAGCTTTCTTT; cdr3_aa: CASSLGRGQEAFF
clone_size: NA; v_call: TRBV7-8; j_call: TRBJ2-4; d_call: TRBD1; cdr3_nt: TGTGCCAGCAGCTTAAGTCCGGGGACAGCAAAAGAGTACTTC; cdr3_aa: CASSLSPGTAKEYF
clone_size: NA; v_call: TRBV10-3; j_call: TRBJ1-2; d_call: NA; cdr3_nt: TGTGCCATCAGTGATCTGGGGTTTGTAAACTATGGCTACACCTTC; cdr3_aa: CAISDLGFVNYGYTF
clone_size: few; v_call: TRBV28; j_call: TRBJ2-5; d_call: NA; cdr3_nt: TGTGCCAGCAGCCCAGGGGCCGGGGGACAAGAGACCCAGTACTTC; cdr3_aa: CASSPGAGGQETQYF
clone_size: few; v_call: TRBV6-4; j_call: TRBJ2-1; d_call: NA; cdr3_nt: TGTGCCAGCAGTGATTGGGGTGGAAATGAGCAGTTCTTC; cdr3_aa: CASSDWGGNEQFF
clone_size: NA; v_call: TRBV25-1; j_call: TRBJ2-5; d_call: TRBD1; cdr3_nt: TGTGCCAGCAGTGGCCACCCTGTTGGGACAGGGGTACAAGAGACCCAGTACTTC; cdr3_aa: CASSGHPVGTGVQETQYF
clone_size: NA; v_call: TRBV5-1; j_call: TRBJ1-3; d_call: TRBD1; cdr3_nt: TGCGCCAGCAGCTGGGACAGGGACTCTGGAAACACCATATATTTT; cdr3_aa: CASSWDRDSGNTIYF
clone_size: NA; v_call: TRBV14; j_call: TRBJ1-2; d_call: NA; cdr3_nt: TGTGCCAGCAGCCAAGCCGAAAGAATGGACTATGGCTACACCTTC; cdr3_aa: CASSQAERMDYGYTF
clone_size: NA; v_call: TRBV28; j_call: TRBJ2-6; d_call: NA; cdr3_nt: TGTGCCAGCAGTTTTGAAGGGGGCTCTGGGGCCAACGTCCTGACTTTC; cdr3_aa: CASSFEGGSGANVLTF
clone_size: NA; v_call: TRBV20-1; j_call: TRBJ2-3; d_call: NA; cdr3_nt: TGCAGTGCCCCTATCGCGGGACCTACCACAGATACGCAGTATTTT; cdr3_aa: CSAPIAGPTTDTQYF
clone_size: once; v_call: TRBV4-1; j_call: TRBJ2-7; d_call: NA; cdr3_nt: TGCGCCAGCAGCCAAGCGGACCAATACGAGCAGTACTTC; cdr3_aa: CASSQADQYEQYF
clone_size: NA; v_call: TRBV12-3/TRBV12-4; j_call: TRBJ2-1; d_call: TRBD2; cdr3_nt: TGTGCCAGCAAATGGACTAGCGGGGCCTGCAATGAGCAGTTCTTC; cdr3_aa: CASKWTSGACNEQFF
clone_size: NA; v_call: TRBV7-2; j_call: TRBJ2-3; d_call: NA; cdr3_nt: TGTGCCAGCAGCTTTTTAGAGTACAGGGCTGAGGGAGATACGCAGTATTTT; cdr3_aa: CASSFLEYRAEGDTQYF
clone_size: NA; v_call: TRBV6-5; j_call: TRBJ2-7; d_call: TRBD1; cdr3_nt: TGTGCCAGCAGCTACTGGCCGGGACAGGGGGCTTCCGAGCAGTACTTC; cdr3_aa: CASSYWPGQGASEQYF
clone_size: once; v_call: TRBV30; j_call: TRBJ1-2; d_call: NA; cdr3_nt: TGTGCCTGGAGTCGGCAGGGCAGAGACTATGGCTACACCTTC; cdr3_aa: CAWSRQGRDYGYTF
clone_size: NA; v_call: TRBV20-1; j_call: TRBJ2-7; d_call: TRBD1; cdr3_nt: TGCAGTGCTAGGGGACAGGTGGCCTACGAGCAGTACTTC; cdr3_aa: CSARGQVAYEQYF
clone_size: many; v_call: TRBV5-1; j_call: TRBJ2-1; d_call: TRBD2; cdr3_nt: TGCGCCAGCAGTGTGACTAGCGGGAGTAATGAGCAGTTCTTC; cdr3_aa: CASSVTSGSNEQFF